The present entry profiles one TCR beta chain with its context. Primers included in the PCR were 60 Vbeta and 13 Jbeta primers. Sequencing used immunoSEQ multiplex PCR; TCRdb keeps in-frame clones, though not all of them. The data show 200,000 to 250,000 clones, with around 80% seen just once and about 8% held by the top ten. This entry belongs to a study of cytomegalovirus exposure and HLA in healthy donors. Study-wide context: HLA-typed donors were the source of around 87 million unique TCRs, which an early data release held.

The sequence was collected from a woman aged 60-75 years in good health and CMV-seropositive. Sequenced material: PBMCs.

The CDR3 nucleotides are TGTGCCAGCAGCTCGGAAGGCTTAGCCTCTGGAAACACCATATATTTT. The encoded protein is CASSSEGLASGNTIYF. V is TRBV5-4 and J is TRBJ1-3; no clear D. Germline-derived CDR1 and CDR2 are SGHNT and YYREEE (reference sequence). The CDR3 is 16 amino acids. Trimming removed 3 bases at V and 0 bases at J, with 13 bases between. Supplemented by reference TRBV5-4 and TRBJ1-3, the full variable domain reads ETGVTQSPTHLIKTRGQQVTLRCSSQSGHNTVSWYQQALGQGPQFIFQYYREEENGRGNFPPRFSGLQFPNYSSELNVNALELDDSALYLCASSSEGLASGNTIYFGEGSWLTVV.